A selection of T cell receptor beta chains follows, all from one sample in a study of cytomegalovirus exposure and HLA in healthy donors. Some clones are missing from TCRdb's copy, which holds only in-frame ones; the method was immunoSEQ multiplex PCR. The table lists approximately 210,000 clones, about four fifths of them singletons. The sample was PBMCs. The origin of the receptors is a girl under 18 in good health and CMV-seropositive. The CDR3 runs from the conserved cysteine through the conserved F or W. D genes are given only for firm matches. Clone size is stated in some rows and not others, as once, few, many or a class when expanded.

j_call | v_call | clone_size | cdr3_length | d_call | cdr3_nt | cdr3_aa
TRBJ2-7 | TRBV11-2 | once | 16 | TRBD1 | TGTGCCAGCAGCGCCCCCCCGGGACAGGGGGCATACGAGCAGTACTTC | CASSAPPGQGAYEQYF
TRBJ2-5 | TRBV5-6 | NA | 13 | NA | TGTGCCAGCACCCAGGCGGGGCATTTAACCCAGTACTTC | CASTQAGHLTQYF
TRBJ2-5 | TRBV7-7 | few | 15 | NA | TGTGCCAGCAGCTTGATTGCGGGGTACCAAGAGACCCAGTACTTC | CASSLIAGYQETQYF
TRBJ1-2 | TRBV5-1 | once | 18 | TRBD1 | TGCGCCAGCAGCTTGAGGCCCGGGACAGGGGGCGCAAACTATGGCTACACCTTC | CASSLRPGTGGANYGYTF
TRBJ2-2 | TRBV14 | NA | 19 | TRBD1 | TGTGCCAGCAGCCAAGTTGCCGGGACAGGGGGTTTGAACACCGGGGAGCTGTTTTTT | CASSQVAGTGGLNTGELFF
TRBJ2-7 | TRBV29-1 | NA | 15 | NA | TGCAGCGTTGAAGAGGTAGAACGTTACCCCTACGAGCAGTACTTC | CSVEEVERYPYEQYF
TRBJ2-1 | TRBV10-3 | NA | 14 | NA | TGTGCCATCAGTGAGTCTAGCTCCTACAATGAGCAGTTCTTC | CAISESSSYNEQFF
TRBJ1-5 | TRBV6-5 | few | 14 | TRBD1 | TGTGCCAGCAGTGAGTACAGGGGGGACCAGCCCCAGCATTTT | CASSEYRGDQPQHF
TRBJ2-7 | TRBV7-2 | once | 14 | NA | TGTGCCAGCAGCTTAGTTGTGAGTTCCTACGAGCAGTACTTC | CASSLVVSSYEQYF
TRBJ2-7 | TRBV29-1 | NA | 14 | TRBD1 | TGCAGCGTGGAAGGACAGGGGGCGTCGTACGAGCAGTACTTC | CSVEGQGASYEQYF
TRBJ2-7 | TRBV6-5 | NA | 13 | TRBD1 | TGTGCCAGCAGTTACCTAGACAGGGGCGAGCAGTACTTC | CASSYLDRGEQYF
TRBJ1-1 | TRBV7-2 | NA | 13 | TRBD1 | TGTGCCAGCAGCCCTACAGGGGGGGCTGAAGCTTTCTTT | CASSPTGGAEAFF
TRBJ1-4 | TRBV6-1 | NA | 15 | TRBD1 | TGTGCCAGCAGTGAAGCGACAGGGGGGAATGAAAAACTGTTTTTT | CASSEATGGNEKLFF
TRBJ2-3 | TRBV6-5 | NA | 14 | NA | TGTGCCAGCAGGGGTGGGGGGAGCACAGATACGCAGTATTTT | CASRGGGSTDTQYF
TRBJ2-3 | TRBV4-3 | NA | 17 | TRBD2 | TGCGCCAGCAGCCAAGTGGTGCTAGCGGGGAGCACAGATACGCAGTATTTT | CASSQVVLAGSTDTQYF
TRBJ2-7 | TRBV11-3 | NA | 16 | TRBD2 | TGTGCCAGCAGCCATGGGACTAGCGGGTCTTCCTACGAGCAGTACTTC | CASSHGTSGSSYEQYF
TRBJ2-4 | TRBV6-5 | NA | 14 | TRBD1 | TGTGCCAGCAGTTTCGACGGACAGGGGAACATTCAGTACTTC | CASSFDGQGNIQYF
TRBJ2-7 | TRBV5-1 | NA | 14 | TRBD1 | TGCGCCAGCAGCCCCGGGACAGGGTTCTACGAGCAGTACTTC | CASSPGTGFYEQYF
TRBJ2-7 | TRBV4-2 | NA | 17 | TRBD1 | TGTGCCAGCAGCCAGGCGTCGGGGACAGGGATCCCCTACGAGCAGTACTTC | CASSQASGTGIPYEQYF
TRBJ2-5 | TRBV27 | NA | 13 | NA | TGTGCCAGCAGTTTTAACAGACAAGAGACCCAGTACTTC | CASSFNRQETQYF
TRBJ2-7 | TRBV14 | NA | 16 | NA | TGTGCCAGCAGCCCTCCCTTGGGGTTAGCGACCTACGAGCAGTACTTC | CASSPPLGLATYEQYF
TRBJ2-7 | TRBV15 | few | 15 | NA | TGTGCCACCAGCAACGCCCGGACTGCAATCTACGAGCAGTACTTC | CATSNARTAIYEQYF
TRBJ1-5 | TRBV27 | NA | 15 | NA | TGTGCCAGCAGTTTCAGGGCCCCACCACCGGGGCCCCAGCATTTT | CASSFRAPPPGPQHF
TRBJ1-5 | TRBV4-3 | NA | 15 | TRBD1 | TGCGCCAGCAGCCAAGATCCAGGGGGCGGTCAGCCCCAGCATTTT | CASSQDPGGGQPQHF
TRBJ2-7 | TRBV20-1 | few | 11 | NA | TGCAGTGCGCAACAGGGAAGCGAGCAGTACTTC | CSAQQGSEQYF
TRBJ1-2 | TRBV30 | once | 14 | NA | TGTGCCTGGAGCGACGTCCTGTGGGGGGAAGGCTACACCTTC | CAWSDVLWGEGYTF
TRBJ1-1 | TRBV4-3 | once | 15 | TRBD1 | TGCGCCAGCAGCCAAGCCGGATCAGGGGGACACAAAGCTTTCTTT | CASSQAGSGGHKAFF
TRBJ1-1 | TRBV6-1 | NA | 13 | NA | TGTGCCAGCTGCGGGACCTTGAACACTGAAGCTTTCTTT | CASCGTLNTEAFF
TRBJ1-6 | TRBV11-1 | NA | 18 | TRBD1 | TGTGCCAGCAGCTTCCCCCCGGGACAGGGGGAACAAAATTCACCCCTCCACTTT | CASSFPPGQGEQNSPLHF
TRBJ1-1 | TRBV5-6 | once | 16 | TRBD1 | TGTGCCAGCAGCACCAGACAGGGGGCCGTCGGTACTGAAGCTTTCTTT | CASSTRQGAVGTEAFF
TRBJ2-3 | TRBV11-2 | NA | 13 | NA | TGTGCCAGCAGCTTCACTAGGACAGATACGCAGTATTTT | CASSFTRTDTQYF
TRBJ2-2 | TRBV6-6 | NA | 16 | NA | TGTGCCAGCAGTTACGGGACAACTAGACACACCGGGGAGCTGTTTTTT | CASSYGTTRHTGELFF
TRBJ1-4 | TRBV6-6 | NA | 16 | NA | TGTGCCAGCAGCCTCGGGGGTATGACAGTATTGGAAAAACTGTTTTTT | CASSLGGMTVLEKLFF
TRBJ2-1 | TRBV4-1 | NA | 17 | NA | TGCGCCAGCAGCCCCCTTGTTGGGCCGAGCTCCTACAATGAGCAGTTCTTC | CASSPLVGPSSYNEQFF
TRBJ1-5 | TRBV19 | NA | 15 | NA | TGTGCCACAAGTAGCGGGAGTTATAGCAATCAGCCCCAGCATTTT | CATSSGSYSNQPQHF
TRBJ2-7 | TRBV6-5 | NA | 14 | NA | TGTGCCAGCAGTTACTTCCTAGATTCCTACGAGCAGTACTTC | CASSYFLDSYEQYF
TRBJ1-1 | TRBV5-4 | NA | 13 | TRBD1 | TGTGCCAGCAGCTTGCAGGGGGCTATTGAAGCTTTCTTT | CASSLQGAIEAFF
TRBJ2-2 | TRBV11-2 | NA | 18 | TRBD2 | TGTGCCAGCAGCTTAGACCCGGGACTAGCGGGGGTACACGGGGAGCTGTTTTTT | CASSLDPGLAGVHGELFF
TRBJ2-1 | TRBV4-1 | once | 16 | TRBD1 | TGCGCCAGCAGCCAAGACTGGGACAGGGACTACAATGAGCAGTTCTTC | CASSQDWDRDYNEQFF
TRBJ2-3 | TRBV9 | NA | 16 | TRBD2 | TGTGCCAGCAGCGTACGGGCGCGGGGGGGGGCAGATACGCAGTATTTT | CASSVRARGGADTQYF
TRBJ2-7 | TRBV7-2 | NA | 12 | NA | TGTGCCAGCAGCTTAGACAGGTGGGAGCAGTACTTC | CASSLDRWEQYF
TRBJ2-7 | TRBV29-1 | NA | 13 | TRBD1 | TGCAGCGTCCTGACAGGGGCCTACTACGAGCAGTACTTC | CSVLTGAYYEQYF
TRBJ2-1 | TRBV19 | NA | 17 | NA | TGTGCCAGTAGTATCGGGGTTTCGGGTCTCGGACTGAATGAGCAGTTCTTC | CASSIGVSGLGLNEQFF
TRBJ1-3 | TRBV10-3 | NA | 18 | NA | TGTGCCATCAGTGAGTCGAAACCAACCAGGGGTTCTGGAAACACCATATATTTT | CAISESKPTRGSGNTIYF
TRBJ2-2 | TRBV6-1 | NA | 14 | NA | TGTGCCGGTGAAGGGGGTATTAGTACCGGGGAGCTGTTTTTT | CAGEGGISTGELFF
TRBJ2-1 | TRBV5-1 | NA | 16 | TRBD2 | TGCGCCAGCAGGATACAGTGGACTAGCGGCCACAATGAGCAGTTCTTC | CASRIQWTSGHNEQFF
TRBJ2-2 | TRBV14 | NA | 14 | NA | TGTGCCAGCAGCTTTACCCAGGGGACCGGGGAGCTGTTTTTT | CASSFTQGTGELFF
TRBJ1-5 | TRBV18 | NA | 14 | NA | TGTGCCAGCTCACGGTCCGGGGTCAATCAGCCCCAGCATTTT | CASSRSGVNQPQHF
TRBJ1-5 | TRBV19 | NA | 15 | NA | TGTGCCAGTAACCTAAAGACAGGAGAGCTTCAGCCCCAGCATTTT | CASNLKTGELQPQHF
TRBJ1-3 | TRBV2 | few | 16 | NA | TGTGCCAGCAGTAGGACCGGAGGAGGCTCTGGAAACACCATATATTTT | CASSRTGGGSGNTIYF